This T cell receptor beta chain was recovered during a study of T cell responses to AZD1222 COVID-19 vaccine. Per germline, CDR1 LNHDA and CDR2 SQIVND (reference sequence). V shed 3 bases, J shed 0 bases, and the junction held 9 bases outside the gene matches. CDR3 length: 18 residues. The table came from immunoSEQ multiplex PCR; TCRdb's copy has only in-frame clones and leaves some out. The table lists about 220,000 clones, about 93% of them singletons. The TCR was taken from an adult in good health. Sample: peripheral blood, taken on day 0 of MenACWY control vaccination. V gene TRBV19 combines with J gene TRBJ2-2; 8 bases map to TRBD1. The CDR3 here is CASSIGQGGTANTGELFF. The CDR3 DNA follows: TGTGCCAGTAGTATCGGACAGGGAGGAACGGCGAACACCGGGGAGCTGTTTTTT.